Described below is a single T cell receptor beta chain sequence and its context. This entry comes from a study of T cell changes during pregnancy in multiple sclerosis. The junction had 17 bases not matched to a gene; V was cut back by 6 bases and J by 3 bases. CDR3 length: 17 amino acids. Germline-derived CDR1 and CDR2 are SNHLY and FYNNEI. Only in-frame clones appear in the TCRdb table, and some are missing; sequencing was by immunoSEQ multiplex PCR. The sample consists of some 44,000 clones, about 87% of them appearing once. The input for sequencing was CD4+ T cells from peripheral blood mononuclear cells, taken in the second trimester of pregnancy. The chain employs TRBV2 and TRBJ2-7; TRBD2 matches 7 bases. The source is a female donor with multiple sclerosis, enrolled in a pregnancy study. CDR3 loop: CASRKDIAGRGVYEQYF. The CDR3 nucleotides read TGTGCCAGCAGGAAGGACATCGCGGGGAGGGGAGTCTACGAGCAGTACTTC.